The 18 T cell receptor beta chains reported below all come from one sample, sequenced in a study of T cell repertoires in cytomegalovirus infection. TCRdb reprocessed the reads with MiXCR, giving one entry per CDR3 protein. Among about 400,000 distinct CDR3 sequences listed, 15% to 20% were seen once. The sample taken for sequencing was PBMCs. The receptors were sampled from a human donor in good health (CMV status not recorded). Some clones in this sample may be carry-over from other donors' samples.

The CDR3 nucleotides are TGTGCCAGCAGCCCAAAAAAAAGCGGGAGAACAGATACGCAGTATTTT. Its translation is CASSPKKSGRTDTQYF. The V call is TRBV7-6, the J call TRBJ2-3; 8 bases agree with TRBD2. The CDR3 sequence is 16 residues long. Germline loops: CDR1 SGHVS, CDR2 FNYEAQ. With 5 bases clipped from V and 3 bases from J, the junction kept 10 bases outside the gene matches.

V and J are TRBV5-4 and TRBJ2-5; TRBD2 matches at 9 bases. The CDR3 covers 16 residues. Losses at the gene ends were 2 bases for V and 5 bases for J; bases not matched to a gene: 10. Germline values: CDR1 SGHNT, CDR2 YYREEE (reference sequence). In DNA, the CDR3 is TGTGCCAGCAGCTTTTCCTTCGGCGGGAGGGGGGAGACCCAGTACTTC. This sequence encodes CASSFSFGGRGETQYF.

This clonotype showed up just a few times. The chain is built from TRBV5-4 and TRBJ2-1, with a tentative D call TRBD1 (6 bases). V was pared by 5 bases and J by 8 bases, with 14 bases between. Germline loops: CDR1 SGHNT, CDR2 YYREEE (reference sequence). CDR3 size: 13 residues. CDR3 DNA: TGTGCCAGCAGTAGGGGGTTAGGCTATGAGCAGTTCTTC. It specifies CASSRGLGYEQFF.

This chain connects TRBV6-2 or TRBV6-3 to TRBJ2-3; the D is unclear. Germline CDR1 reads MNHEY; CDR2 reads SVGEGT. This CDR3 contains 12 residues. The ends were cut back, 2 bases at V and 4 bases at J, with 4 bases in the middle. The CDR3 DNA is TGTGCCAGCAGTTACCATGCAGATACGCAGTATTTT. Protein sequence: CASSYHADTQYF.

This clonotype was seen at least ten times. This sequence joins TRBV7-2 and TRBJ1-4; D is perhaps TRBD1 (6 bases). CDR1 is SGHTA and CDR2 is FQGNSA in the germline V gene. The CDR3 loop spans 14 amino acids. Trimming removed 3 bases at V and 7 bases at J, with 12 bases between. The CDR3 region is CASSFGGLSEKLFF. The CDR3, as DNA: TGTGCCAGCAGCTTCGGGGGGCTGAGTGAAAAACTGTTTTTT.

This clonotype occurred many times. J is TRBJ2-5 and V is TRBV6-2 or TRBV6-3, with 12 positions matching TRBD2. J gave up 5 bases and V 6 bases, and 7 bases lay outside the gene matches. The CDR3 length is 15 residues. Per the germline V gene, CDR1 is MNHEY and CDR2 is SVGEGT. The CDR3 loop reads CASSWTSGIVETQYF. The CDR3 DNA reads TGTGCCAGCAGCTGGACTAGCGGGATCGTCGAGACCCAGTACTTC.

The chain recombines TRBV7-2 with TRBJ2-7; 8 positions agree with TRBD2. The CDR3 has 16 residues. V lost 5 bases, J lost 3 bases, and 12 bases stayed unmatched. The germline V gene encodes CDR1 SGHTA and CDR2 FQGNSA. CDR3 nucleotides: TGTGCCAGCAGCCCGGGGACGGCGGGGGGCCGCTACGAGCAGTACTTC. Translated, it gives CASSPGTAGGRYEQYF.

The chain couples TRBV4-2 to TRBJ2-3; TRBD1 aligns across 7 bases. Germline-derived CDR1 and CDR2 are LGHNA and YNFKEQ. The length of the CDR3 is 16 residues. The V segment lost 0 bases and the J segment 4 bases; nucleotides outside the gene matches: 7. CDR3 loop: CASSQDLGGEADTQYF. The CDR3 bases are TGTGCCAGCAGCCAAGATCTAGGGGGCGAGGCAGATACGCAGTATTTT.

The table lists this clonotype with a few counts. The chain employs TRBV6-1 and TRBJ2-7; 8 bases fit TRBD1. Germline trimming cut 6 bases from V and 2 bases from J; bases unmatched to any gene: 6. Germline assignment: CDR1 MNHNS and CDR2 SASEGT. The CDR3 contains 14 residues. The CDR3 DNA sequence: TGTGCCAGCAGCTGGACAGGGCTGCCCTACGAGCAGTACTTC. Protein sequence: CASSWTGLPYEQYF.

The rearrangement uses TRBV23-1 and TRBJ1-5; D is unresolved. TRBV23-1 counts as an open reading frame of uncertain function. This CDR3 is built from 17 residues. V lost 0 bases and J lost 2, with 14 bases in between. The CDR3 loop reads CASSQSIPFRGNQPQHF. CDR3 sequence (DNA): TGCGCCAGCAGTCAATCCATCCCATTCCGCGGCAATCAGCCCCAGCATTTT.

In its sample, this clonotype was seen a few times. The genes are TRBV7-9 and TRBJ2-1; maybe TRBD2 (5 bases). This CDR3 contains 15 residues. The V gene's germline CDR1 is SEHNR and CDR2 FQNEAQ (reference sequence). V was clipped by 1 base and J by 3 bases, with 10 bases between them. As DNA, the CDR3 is TGTGCCAGCAGCTTAGAGGGAGCCGTCTACAATGAGCAGTTCTTC. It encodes CASSLEGAVYNEQFF.

CDR3 in amino acids: CASSLALHTYEQYF. The CDR3 DNA reads as TGTGCCAGCAGCTTAGCACTACATACCTACGAGCAGTACTTC. The chain has TRBV7-2 and TRBJ2-7; D is undetermined. V lost 0 bases and J lost 2, with 8 bases in between. The CDR3 covers 14 residues. Germline V gives CDR1 SGHTA, CDR2 FQGNSA.

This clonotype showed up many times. CDR3 DNA sequence: TGTGCCAGCAGCTTCACAGGACTGTCCTTTTACGAGCAGTACTTC. It translates to CASSFTGLSFYEQYF. J is TRBJ2-7 and V is TRBV7-2; D assignment may be TRBD1 or TRBD2 (5 bases each). The germline V and J ends were trimmed by 3 bases and 4 bases, with 16 bases remaining between them. Germline V CDR1 and CDR2: SGHTA, FQGNSA. CDR3 length equals 15 residues.

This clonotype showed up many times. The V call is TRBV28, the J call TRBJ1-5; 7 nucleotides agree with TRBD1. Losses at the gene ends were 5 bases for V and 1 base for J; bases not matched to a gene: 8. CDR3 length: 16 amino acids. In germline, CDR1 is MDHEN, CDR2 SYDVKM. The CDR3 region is CASSDRDKGSNQPQHF. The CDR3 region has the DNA TGTGCCAGCAGTGACAGGGATAAAGGGAGCAATCAGCCCCAGCATTTT.

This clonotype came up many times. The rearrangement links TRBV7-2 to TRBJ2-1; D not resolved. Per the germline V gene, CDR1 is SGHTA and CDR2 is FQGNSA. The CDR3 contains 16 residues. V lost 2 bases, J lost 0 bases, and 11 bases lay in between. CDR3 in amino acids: CASSLSRIHSYNEQFF. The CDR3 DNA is TGTGCCAGCAGCTTATCCAGAATCCACTCCTACAATGAGCAGTTCTTC. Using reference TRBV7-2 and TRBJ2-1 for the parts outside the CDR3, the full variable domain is GAGVSQSPSNKVTEKGKDVELRCDPISGHTALYWYRQSLGQGLEFLIYFQGNSAPDKSGLPSDRFSAERTGGSVSTLTIQRTQQEDSAVYLCASSLSRIHSYNEQFFGPGTRLTVL.

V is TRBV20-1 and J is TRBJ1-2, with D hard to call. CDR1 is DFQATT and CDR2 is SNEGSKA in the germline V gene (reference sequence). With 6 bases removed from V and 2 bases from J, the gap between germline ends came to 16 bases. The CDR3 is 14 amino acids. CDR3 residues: CSALTREKNYGYTF. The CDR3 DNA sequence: TGCAGTGCCTTGACCCGGGAAAAGAACTATGGCTACACCTTC.

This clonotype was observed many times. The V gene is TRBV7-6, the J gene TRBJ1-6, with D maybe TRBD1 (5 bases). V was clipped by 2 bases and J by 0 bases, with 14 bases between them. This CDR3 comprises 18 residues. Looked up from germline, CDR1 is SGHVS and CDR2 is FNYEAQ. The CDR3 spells CASSLYGTDRSYNSPLHF. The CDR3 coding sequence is TGTGCCAGCAGCTTATACGGGACGGACCGCTCCTATAATTCACCCCTCCACTTT.

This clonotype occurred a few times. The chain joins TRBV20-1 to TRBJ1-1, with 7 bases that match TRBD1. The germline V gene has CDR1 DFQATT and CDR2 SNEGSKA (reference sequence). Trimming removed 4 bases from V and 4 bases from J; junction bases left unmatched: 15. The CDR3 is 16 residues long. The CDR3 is CSATGQRIGLGTEAFF. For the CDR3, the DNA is TGCAGTGCTACGGGACAGAGAATAGGGTTGGGCACTGAAGCTTTCTTT.